The rows below give T cell receptor beta chains drawn from one sample of a study of T cell responses to AZD1222 COVID-19 vaccine. Some clones are missing from TCRdb's copy, which holds only in-frame ones; the method was immunoSEQ multiplex PCR. Among 130,000 to 150,000 clones, 70% to 90% were seen once, and the ten largest hold roughly 3.5%. This sample comprised peripheral blood, obtained on day 0 of MenACWY control vaccination. These receptors came from an adult in good health. Both conserved end residues are part of each CDR3. D genes are given only for firm matches. Clone size is given for some rows only: seen once, a few or many times, or a class if the clone is expanded.

clone_size	cdr3_length	v_call	d_call	j_call	cdr3_aa	cdr3_nt
NA	15	TRBV7-2	NA	TRBJ2-3	CASSRDGVHTDTQYF	TGTGCCAGCAGCCGGGACGGAGTCCACACAGATACGCAGTATTTT
NA	13	TRBV16	NA	TRBJ2-7	CASSQSWGGEQYF	TGTGCCAGCAGCCAATCTTGGGGAGGCGAGCAGTACTTC
NA	16	TRBV7-3	TRBD2	TRBJ2-1	CASSLRLAGTYNEQFF	TGTGCCAGCAGCTTGCGACTAGCGGGGACCTACAATGAGCAGTTCTTC
NA	15	TRBV18	NA	TRBJ2-5	CASSPPRAIGETQYF	TGTGCCAGCTCACCACCTCGAGCTATCGGGGAGACCCAGTACTTC
NA	13	TRBV25-1	NA	TRBJ1-3	CASSEYAEGTIYF	TGTGCCAGCAGTGAATATGCCGAAGGCACCATATATTTT
NA	14	TRBV6-1	TRBD1	TRBJ1-2	CASSEWGQGYGYTF	TGTGCCAGCAGTGAGTGGGGACAGGGATACGGCTACACCTTC
NA	15	TRBV24-1	NA	TRBJ2-2	CATSQGGVVTGELFF	TGTGCCACCAGCCAGGGGGGCGTCGTAACCGGGGAGCTGTTTTTT
NA	16	TRBV5-8	NA	TRBJ1-5	CASSLVAGIANQPQHF	TGTGCCAGCAGCTTGGTAGCGGGGATCGCCAATCAGCCCCAGCATTTT
NA	15	TRBV4-1	TRBD2	TRBJ2-3	CASSQDRGGADTQYF	TGCGCCAGCAGCCAAGACCGCGGGGGGGCAGATACGCAGTATTTT
NA	14	TRBV7-3	TRBD2	TRBJ2-1	CASSLGGTSGEQFF	TGTGCCAGCAGCCTCGGGGGGACTAGCGGCGAGCAGTTCTTC
once	15	TRBV5-6	NA	TRBJ1-2	CASSTDPLGDYGYTF	TGTGCCAGCAGCACGGACCCGCTAGGCGACTATGGCTACACCTTC
NA	18	TRBV19	NA	TRBJ1-3	CASSILAGPKSSGNTIYF	TGTGCCAGTAGTATATTGGCGGGACCGAAGAGCTCTGGAAACACCATATATTTT
NA	15	TRBV19	TRBD1	TRBJ2-7	CASSVDGQGRYEQYF	TGTGCCAGTAGTGTAGACGGACAGGGGAGGTACGAGCAGTACTTC
NA	15	TRBV5-8	NA	TRBJ1-3	CASSLTVRSGNTIYF	TGTGCCAGCAGCCTGACAGTCCGCTCTGGAAACACCATATATTTT
once	16	TRBV11-2	NA	TRBJ2-3	CASSSGGTRETDTQYF	TGTGCCAGCAGTTCGGGCGGGACACGGGAAACAGATACGCAGTATTTT
NA	12	TRBV6-5	NA	TRBJ1-3	CASMTDGNTIYF	TGTGCCAGCATGACGGACGGAAACACCATATATTTT
NA	14	TRBV15	TRBD1	TRBJ1-2	CATSREGGPSGYTF	TGTGCCACCAGCAGAGAAGGGGGCCCTTCCGGCTACACCTTC
once	16	TRBV11-3	TRBD1	TRBJ1-1	CASSLGGDRGSTEAFF	TGTGCCAGCAGCTTAGGAGGGGACAGGGGAAGCACTGAAGCTTTCTTT
once	15	TRBV2	NA	TRBJ1-1	CASSEVVWGREEAFF	TGTGCCAGCAGTGAAGTAGTTTGGGGCAGAGAAGAAGCTTTCTTT
NA	13	TRBV7-2	NA	TRBJ1-1	CASSLTGNTEAFF	TGTGCCAGCAGCTTAACGGGGAACACTGAAGCTTTCTTT
few	14	TRBV7-6	NA	TRBJ1-6	CASSSDRLNSPLHF	TGTGCCAGCAGTTCCGACAGACTGAATTCACCCCTCCACTTT
NA	16	TRBV6-2/TRBV6-3	NA	TRBJ1-5	CASSRFLGRSNQPQHF	TGTGCCAGCAGCCGTTTTTTAGGTAGGAGCAATCAGCCCCAGCATTTT
NA	14	TRBV3-1/TRBV3-2	NA	TRBJ1-1	CASTQPGGGTEAFF	TGTGCCAGCACCCAACCCGGGGGAGGAACTGAAGCTTTCTTT
NA	17	TRBV24-1	NA	TRBJ2-2	CATSDSGRGPNTGELFF	TGTGCCACCAGTGATTCTGGGCGGGGTCCGAACACCGGGGAGCTGTTTTTT
NA	15	TRBV7-8	NA	TRBJ2-7	CASSSSRVESYEQYF	TGTGCCAGCAGCTCCTCGAGGGTTGAGTCCTACGAGCAGTACTTC
NA	12	TRBV15	NA	TRBJ1-2	CATSRGGDGYTF	TGTGCCACCAGCAGAGGCGGGGACGGCTACACCTTC
NA	13	TRBV18	TRBD1	TRBJ2-7	CASSPDRGHEQYF	TGTGCCAGCTCTCCGGACAGGGGTCACGAGCAGTACTTC
once	15	TRBV9	NA	TRBJ1-2	CASSPDGSPIGGYTF	TGTGCCAGCAGCCCAGACGGCAGCCCCATAGGTGGCTACACCTTC
NA	12	TRBV12-3/TRBV12-4	TRBD1	TRBJ2-1	CASQGTYNEQFF	TGTGCCTCACAGGGGACCTACAATGAGCAGTTCTTC
NA	15	TRBV4-3	TRBD1	TRBJ1-1	CASSQDRLRDTEAFF	TGCGCCAGCAGCCAGGACAGGCTGAGGGACACTGAAGCTTTCTTT
NA	14	TRBV6-4	TRBD2	TRBJ2-3	CASSPRGETDTQYF	TGTGCCAGCAGTCCGCGGGGGGAAACAGATACGCAGTATTTT
NA	10	TRBV20-1	NA	TRBJ2-4	CALQSKIQYF	TGCGCGCTCCAGAGTAAGATTCAGTACTTC
NA	13	TRBV2	NA	TRBJ1-2	CASSVQGDYGYTF	TGTGCCAGCAGTGTACAAGGAGACTATGGCTACACCTTC
NA	15	TRBV6-6	TRBD1	TRBJ2-5	CASSPTNRGLETQYF	TGTGCCAGCAGTCCCACGAACAGGGGGCTTGAGACCCAGTACTTC
NA	13	TRBV6-5	NA	TRBJ1-2	CASSFGTAYGYTF	TGTGCCAGCAGTTTCGGGACGGCCTATGGCTACACCTTC
once	20	TRBV7-3	NA	TRBJ2-2	CASSLRAHSGANRGTGELFF	TGTGCCAGCAGCTTAAGGGCTCATTCAGGGGCCAACCGAGGGACCGGGGAGCTGTTTTTT
NA	13	TRBV6-5	NA	TRBJ1-6	CASSPGGNSPLHF	TGTGCCAGCAGCCCCGGGGGCAATTCACCCCTCCACTTT
NA	15	TRBV5-1	NA	TRBJ2-2	CASSLEGGYTGELFF	TGCGCCAGCAGCTTGGAGGGGGGGTACACCGGGGAGCTGTTTTTT
NA	14	TRBV6-5	NA	TRBJ1-2	CASSRVTGTYGYTF	TGTGCCAGCAGCCGCGTTACAGGGACCTATGGCTACACCTTC
once	15	TRBV6-2/TRBV6-3	TRBD1	TRBJ2-7	CASSQSQGQGYEQYF	TGTGCCAGCAGCCAATCCCAGGGACAGGGTTACGAGCAGTACTTC